This T cell receptor (beta chain) derives from a study of T cell changes during pregnancy in multiple sclerosis. CDR3 size: 14 residues. The V end was cut by 7 bases, the J end by 4 bases, with 16 bases between. Germline V lookup: CDR1 MDHEN, CDR2 SYDVKM. Assay used: immunoSEQ multiplex PCR; TCRdb lists only in-frame clones, some missing. The data show about 69,000 clones, around 90% seen once. The genes are TRBV28 and TRBJ1-2; the D gene is possibly TRBD1 (6 bases). The clonotype comes from a female donor with multiple sclerosis, enrolled in a pregnancy study. This material consisted of peripheral blood, taken in the third trimester of pregnancy. The CDR3 region is CASTPSGQIYGYTF. CDR3 sequence (DNA): TGTGCCAGCACCCCCTCGGGACAAATCTATGGCTACACCTTC.